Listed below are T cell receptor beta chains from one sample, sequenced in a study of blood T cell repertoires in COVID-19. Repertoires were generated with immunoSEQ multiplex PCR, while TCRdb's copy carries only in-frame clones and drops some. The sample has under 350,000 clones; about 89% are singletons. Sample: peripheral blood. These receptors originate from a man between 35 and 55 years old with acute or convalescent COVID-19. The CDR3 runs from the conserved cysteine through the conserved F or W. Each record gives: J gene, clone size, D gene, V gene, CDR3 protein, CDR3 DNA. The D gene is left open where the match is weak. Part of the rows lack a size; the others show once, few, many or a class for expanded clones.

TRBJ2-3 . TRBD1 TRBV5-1 CASSFGTGTNTQYF TGCGCCAGCAGCTTCGGGACAGGGACGAATACGCAGTATTTT
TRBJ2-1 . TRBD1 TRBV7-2 CASSLRQGAYNEQFF TGTGCCAGCAGCCTTCGACAGGGGGCCTACAATGAGCAGTTCTTC
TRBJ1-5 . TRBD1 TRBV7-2 CATSGTGNQPQHF TGTGCCACCAGCGGGACAGGGAATCAGCCCCAGCATTTT
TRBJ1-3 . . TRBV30 CAWSVQGGSGNTIYF TGTGCCTGGAGTGTACAAGGGGGCTCTGGAAACACCATATATTTT
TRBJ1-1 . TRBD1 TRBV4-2 CASSQVYRGNTEAFF TGTGCCAGCAGCCAAGTTTACAGGGGGAACACTGAAGCTTTCTTT
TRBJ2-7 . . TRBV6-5 CASSYDPRGEQYF TGTGCCAGCAGTTACGACCCTCGGGGCGAGCAGTACTTC
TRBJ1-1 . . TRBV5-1 CASSQGAPNTEAFF TGCGCCAGCAGCCAAGGGGCCCCCAACACTGAAGCTTTCTTT
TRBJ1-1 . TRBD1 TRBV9 CASSSGQGAATEAFF TGTGCCAGCAGCTCCGGACAGGGGGCCGCAACTGAAGCTTTCTTT
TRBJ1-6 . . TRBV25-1 CASSEVRGINSPLHF TGTGCCAGCAGTGAGGTCAGGGGAATTAATTCACCCCTCCACTTT
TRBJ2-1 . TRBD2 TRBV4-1 CASSQVQRGSYNEQFF TGCGCCAGCAGCCAAGTCCAGCGGGGTTCCTACAATGAGCAGTTCTTC
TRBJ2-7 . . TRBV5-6 CASSLGHSYEQYF TGTGCCAGCAGCTTGGGTCATAGCTACGAGCAGTACTTC
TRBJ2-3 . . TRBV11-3 CASSSRQGSTDTQYF TGTGCCAGCAGCTCACGGCAGGGGAGCACAGATACGCAGTATTTT
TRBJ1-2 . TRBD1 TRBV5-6 CASTRDRAYGYTF TGTGCCAGCACCAGGGACAGGGCCTATGGCTACACCTTC
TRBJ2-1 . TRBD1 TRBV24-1 CATGDRVLGEQFF TGTGCCACCGGGGACAGGGTCTTAGGTGAGCAGTTCTTC
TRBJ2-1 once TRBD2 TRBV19 CASSASSTSGFHNEQFF TGTGCCAGTAGTGCTAGTTCTACTAGCGGGTTCCATAATGAGCAGTTCTTC
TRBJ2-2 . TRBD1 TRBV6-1 CASSVTGTAYTGELFF TGTGCCAGCAGTGTCACCGGGACAGCTTACACCGGGGAGCTGTTTTTT
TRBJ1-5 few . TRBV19 CASSIRGSYSNQPQHF TGTGCCAGTAGTATCCGAGGGTCGTATAGCAATCAGCCCCAGCATTTT
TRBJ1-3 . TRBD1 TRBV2 CASSVGTGGSGNTIYF TGTGCCAGCAGTGTCGGGACAGGGGGCTCTGGAAACACCATATATTTT
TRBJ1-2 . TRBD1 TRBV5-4 CASSTGQGEGRDGGTF TGTGCCAGCAGCACCGGACAGGGCGAGGGAAGGGATGGGGGCACCTTC
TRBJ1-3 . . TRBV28 CASSSPSATGNTIYF TGTGCCAGCAGTTCTCCGAGCGCCACTGGAAACACCATATATTTT
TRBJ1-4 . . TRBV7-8 CASSLVPIGAGGEKLFF TGTGCCAGCAGCTTAGTACCCATAGGGGCCGGCGGTGAAAAACTGTTTTTT
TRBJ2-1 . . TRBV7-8 CASSLGYRDKNSYNEQFF TGTGCCAGCAGCTTAGGATATCGGGACAAGAACTCCTACAATGAGCAGTTCTTC
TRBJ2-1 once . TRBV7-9 CASPPNRDIYNEQFF TGTGCCAGCCCTCCCAACCGGGACATTTACAATGAGCAGTTCTTC
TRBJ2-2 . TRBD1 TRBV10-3 CAISRQGVNTGELFF TGTGCCATCAGTAGACAGGGAGTGAACACCGGGGAGCTGTTTTTT
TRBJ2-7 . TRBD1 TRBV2 CASSGDREAISYEQYF TGTGCCAGCAGTGGGGACAGGGAGGCCATCTCCTACGAGCAGTACTTC
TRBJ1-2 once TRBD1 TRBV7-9 CASSLGRLRDSPNYGYTF TGTGCCAGCAGCTTAGGGAGGCTCCGGGACAGCCCTAACTATGGCTACACCTTC
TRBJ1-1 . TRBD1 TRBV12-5 CASGSGQGMNTEAFF TGTGCTAGTGGTTCCGGACAGGGTATGAACACTGAAGCTTTCTTT
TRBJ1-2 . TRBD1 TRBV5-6 CASSLDRGYGYTF TGTGCCAGCAGCTTGGACAGGGGGTATGGCTACACCTTC
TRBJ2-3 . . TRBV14 CASSHSERATDTQYF TGTGCCAGCAGCCATAGCGAGCGGGCCACAGATACGCAGTATTTT
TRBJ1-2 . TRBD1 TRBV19 CASSAWGQAFVNYGYTF TGTGCCAGTAGTGCTTGGGGACAGGCCTTTGTCAACTATGGCTACACCTTC
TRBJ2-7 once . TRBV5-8 CASSFTETPNEQYF TGTGCCAGCAGCTTTACAGAGACACCGAACGAGCAGTACTTC
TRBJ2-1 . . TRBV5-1 CASSYLGGPNEQFF TGCGCCAGCAGCTATCTCGGGGGTCCGAATGAGCAGTTCTTC
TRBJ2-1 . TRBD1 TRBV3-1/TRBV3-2 CASSPWDRGDEQFF TGTGCCAGCAGCCCTTGGGACAGGGGTGATGAGCAGTTCTTC
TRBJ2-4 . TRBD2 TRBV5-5 CASSSPGLAASKNIQYF TGTGCCAGCAGCTCACCGGGACTAGCGGCGTCCAAAAACATTCAGTACTTC
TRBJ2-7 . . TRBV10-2 CASSPGNRYEQYF TGCGCCAGCAGTCCAGGGAACCGCTACGAGCAGTACTTC
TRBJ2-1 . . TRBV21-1 CASSKDVEGPSYNEQFF TGTGCCAGCAGCAAAGATGTCGAGGGCCCCTCCTACAATGAGCAGTTCTTC
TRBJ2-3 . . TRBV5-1 CASSFRVSPDTQYF TGCGCCAGCAGCTTTCGGGTGAGCCCAGATACGCAGTATTTT
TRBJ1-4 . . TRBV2 CASIPGITNEKLFF TGTGCCAGCATCCCCGGGATAACTAATGAAAAACTGTTTTTT
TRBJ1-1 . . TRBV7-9 CASSLSLMNTEAFF TGTGCCAGCAGCTTAAGCCTGATGAACACTGAAGCTTTCTTT
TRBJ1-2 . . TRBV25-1 CASSALEGYTF TGTGCCAGCAGTGCCCTAGAGGGCTACACCTTC
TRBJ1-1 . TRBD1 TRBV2 CASMTTGGRTEAFF TGTGCCAGTATGACTACAGGGGGCAGGACTGAAGCTTTCTTT
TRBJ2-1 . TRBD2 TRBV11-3 CASSLGGLSNYNEQFF TGTGCCAGCAGCTTAGGGGGACTATCTAATTACAATGAGCAGTTCTTC
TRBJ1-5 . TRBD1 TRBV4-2 CASSAQGGSNQPQHF TGTGCCAGCAGCGCACAGGGGGGAAGCAATCAGCCCCAGCATTTT
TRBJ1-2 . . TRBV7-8 CASSLPGGFYGYTF TGTGCCAGCAGCCTGCCGGGGGGGTTTTATGGCTACACCTTC
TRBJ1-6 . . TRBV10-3 CAISESLDSPLHF TGTGCCATCAGTGAGTCACTAGACTCACCCCTCCACTTT
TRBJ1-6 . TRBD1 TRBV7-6 CASSPGQVGSPLHF TGTGCCAGCAGCCCGGGACAGGTCGGCTCACCCCTCCACTTT
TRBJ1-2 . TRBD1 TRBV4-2 CASSLLTGNFGYGYTF TGTGCCAGCAGCCTTTTGACAGGGAATTTTGGCTATGGCTACACCTTC
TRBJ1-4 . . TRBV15 CATSSGTDATNEKLFF TGTGCCACCAGCAGTGGGACTGATGCAACTAATGAAAAACTGTTTTTT
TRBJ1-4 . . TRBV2 CASSRGLMGSGEKLFF TGTGCCAGCAGTAGGGGGTTGATGGGTTCCGGGGAAAAACTGTTTTTT
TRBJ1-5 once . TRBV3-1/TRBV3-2 CASSQGGRQPQHF TGTGCCAGCAGCCAAGGGGGGAGGCAGCCCCAGCATTTT
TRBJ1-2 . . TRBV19 CASSNWPLGYTF TGTGCCAGTAGTAATTGGCCCCTTGGCTACACCTTC
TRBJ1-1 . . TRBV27 CASSPRGRNTEAFF TGTGCCAGCAGTCCGCGAGGGAGAAACACTGAAGCTTTCTTT
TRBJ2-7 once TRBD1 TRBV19 CASSRTGTGGAEQYF TGTGCCAGTAGTCGAACCGGGACAGGGGGCGCCGAGCAGTACTTC
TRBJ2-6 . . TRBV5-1 CASSLASTGYSISGANVLTF TGCGCCAGCAGCTTGGCGAGTACAGGCTACTCAATCTCTGGGGCCAACGTCCTGACTTTC
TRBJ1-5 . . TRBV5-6 CASSSGSGQPQHF TGTGCCAGCAGCTCAGGGTCCGGGCAGCCCCAGCATTTT
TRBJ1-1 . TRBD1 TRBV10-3 CAIRPGTGDTEAFF TGTGCCATCAGGCCCGGAACAGGGGACACTGAAGCTTTCTTT
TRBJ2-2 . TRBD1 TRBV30 CAWSGGTGRSGELFF TGTGCCTGGAGTGGCGGGACAGGGAGAAGCGGGGAGCTGTTTTTT
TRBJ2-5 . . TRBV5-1 CATTVGGRQETQYF TGCGCCACCACAGTGGGGGGTAGGCAAGAGACCCAGTACTTC